The clone carrying this T cell receptor beta chain was seen repeatedly, ten times or more. What it recognizes is unknown. Diagnosing involved the use of clinical symptoms, serum thyroxine and TRAb, thyroid ultrasound and orbital computed tomography. The blood sample dates from first hyperthyroidism diagnosis, preceding any ophthalmopathy symptoms. Trimming removed 2 bases from V and 2 bases from J, with 13 bases in between. Per the germline V gene, CDR1 is MNHEY and CDR2 is SVGEGT. This CDR3 has 15 amino acids. This specimen comes from a study of T cells in Graves' hyperthyroidism and ophthalmopathy. Amplification yielded TCR beta CDR3 regions, with RNA transcripts as the source. TCR CDR3 regions were first amplified by RT-PCR with HTBI primers. TCRdb used MiXCR to reprocess the multiplex PCR reads, holding one entry per CDR3 protein. The repertoire has 300,000 to 450,000 distinct CDR3 sequences, approximately 17% of them found once; the top ten carry 30% to 35%.

Findings and caveats of the study: Model-based prediction identified ophthalmopathy a median roughly 6.1 months prior to its onset.

Sequencing input: blood. The V gene is TRBV6-2 or TRBV6-3, the J gene TRBJ2-7, with D possibly being TRBD1 (6 bases). The source of this sequence is a woman aged 25 to 45 with Graves' hyperthyroidism that later progressed to Graves' ophthalmopathy. The CDR3 sequence: CASSYEQGQTYEQYF. The DNA for the CDR3 is TGTGCCAGCAGTTACGAACAGGGCCAAACCTACGAGCAGTACTTC.